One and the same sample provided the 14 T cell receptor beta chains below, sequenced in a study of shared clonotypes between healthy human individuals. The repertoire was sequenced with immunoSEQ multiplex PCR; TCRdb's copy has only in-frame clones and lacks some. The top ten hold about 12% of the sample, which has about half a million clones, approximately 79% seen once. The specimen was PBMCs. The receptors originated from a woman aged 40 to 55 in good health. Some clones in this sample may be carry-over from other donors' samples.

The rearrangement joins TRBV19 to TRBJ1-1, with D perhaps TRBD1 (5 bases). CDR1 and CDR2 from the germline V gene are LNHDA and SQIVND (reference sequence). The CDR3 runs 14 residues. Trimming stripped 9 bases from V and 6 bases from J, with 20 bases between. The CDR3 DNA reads TGTGCCAGCCGTACAGGAGGCATAGGTGCTGAAGCTTTCTTT. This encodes CASRTGGIGAEAFF.

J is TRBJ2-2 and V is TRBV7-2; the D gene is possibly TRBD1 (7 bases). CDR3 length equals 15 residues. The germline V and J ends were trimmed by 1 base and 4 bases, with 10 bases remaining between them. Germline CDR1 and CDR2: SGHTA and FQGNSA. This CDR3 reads CASSLGQGGTGELFF. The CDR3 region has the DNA TGTGCCAGCAGCTTAGGGCAGGGGGGCACCGGGGAGCTGTTTTTT.

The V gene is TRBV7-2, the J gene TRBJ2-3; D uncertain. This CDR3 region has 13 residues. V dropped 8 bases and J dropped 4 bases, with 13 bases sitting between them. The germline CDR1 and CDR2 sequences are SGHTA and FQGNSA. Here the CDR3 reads CASGYWQADTQYF. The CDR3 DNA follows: TGTGCCAGCGGGTACTGGCAGGCAGATACGCAGTATTTT.

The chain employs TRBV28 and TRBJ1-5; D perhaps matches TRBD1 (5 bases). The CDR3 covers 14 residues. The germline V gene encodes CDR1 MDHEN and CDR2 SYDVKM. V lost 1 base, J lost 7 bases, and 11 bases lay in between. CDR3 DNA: TGTGCCAGCAGTTTATTCGGGGAGGGGCAGCCCCAGCATTTT. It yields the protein CASSLFGEGQPQHF.

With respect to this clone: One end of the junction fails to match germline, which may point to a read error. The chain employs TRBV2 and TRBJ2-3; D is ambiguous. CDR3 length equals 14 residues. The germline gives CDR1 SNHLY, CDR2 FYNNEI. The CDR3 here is CASSELVSTDTQYF. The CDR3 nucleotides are TGTGCCAGCAGTGAATTAGTCAGCACGGATACGCAGTATTTT.

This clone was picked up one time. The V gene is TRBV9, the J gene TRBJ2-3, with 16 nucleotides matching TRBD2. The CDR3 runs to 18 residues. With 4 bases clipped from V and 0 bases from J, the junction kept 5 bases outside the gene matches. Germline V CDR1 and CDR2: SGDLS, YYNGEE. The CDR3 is CASSPGLAGGTSTDTQYF. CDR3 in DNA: TGTGCCAGCAGCCCGGGACTAGCGGGAGGGACTAGCACAGATACGCAGTATTTT.

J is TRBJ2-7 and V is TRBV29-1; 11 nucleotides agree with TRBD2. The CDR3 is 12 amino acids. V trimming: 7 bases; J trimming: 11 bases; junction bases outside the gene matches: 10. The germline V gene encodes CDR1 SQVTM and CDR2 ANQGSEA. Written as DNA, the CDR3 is TGCAGCGGATCTAGCGGGGGGACGCGGGAGTACTTC. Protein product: CSGSSGGTREYF.

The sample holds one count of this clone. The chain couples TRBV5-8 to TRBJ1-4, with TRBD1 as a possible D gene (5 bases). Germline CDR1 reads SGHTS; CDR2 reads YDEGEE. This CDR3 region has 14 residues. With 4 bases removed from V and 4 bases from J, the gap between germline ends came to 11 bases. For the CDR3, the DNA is TGTGCCAGCAGCGGGGGACTCAGTAATGAAAAACTGTTTTTT. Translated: CASSGGLSNEKLFF.

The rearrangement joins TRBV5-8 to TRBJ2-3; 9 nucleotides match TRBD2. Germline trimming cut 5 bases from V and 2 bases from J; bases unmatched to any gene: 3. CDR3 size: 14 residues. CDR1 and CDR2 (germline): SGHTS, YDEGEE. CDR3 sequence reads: CASRTSGVTDTQYF. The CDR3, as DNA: TGTGCCAGCAGGACTAGCGGAGTCACAGATACGCAGTATTTT.

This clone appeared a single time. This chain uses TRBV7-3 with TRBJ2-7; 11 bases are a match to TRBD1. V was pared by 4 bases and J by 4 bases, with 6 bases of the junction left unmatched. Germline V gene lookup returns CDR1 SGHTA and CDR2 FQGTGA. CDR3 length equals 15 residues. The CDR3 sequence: CASSSGQGASYEQYF. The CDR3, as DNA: TGTGCCAGCAGCTCTGGACAGGGGGCTTCTTACGAGCAGTACTTC.

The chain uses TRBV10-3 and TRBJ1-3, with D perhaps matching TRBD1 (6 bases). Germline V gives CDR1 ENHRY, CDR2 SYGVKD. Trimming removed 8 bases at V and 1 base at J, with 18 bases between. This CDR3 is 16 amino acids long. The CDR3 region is CAIRPTGGLSGNTIYF. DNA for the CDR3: TGTGCCATCCGCCCTACTGGGGGGCTTTCTGGAAACACCATATATTTT.

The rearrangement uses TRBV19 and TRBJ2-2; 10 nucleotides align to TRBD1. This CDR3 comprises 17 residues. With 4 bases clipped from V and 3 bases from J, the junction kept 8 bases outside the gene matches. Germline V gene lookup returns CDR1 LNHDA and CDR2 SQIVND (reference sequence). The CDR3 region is CASSTPPTGGDTGELFF. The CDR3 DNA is TGTGCCAGTAGTACCCCCCCGACAGGGGGCGACACCGGGGAGCTGTTTTTT.

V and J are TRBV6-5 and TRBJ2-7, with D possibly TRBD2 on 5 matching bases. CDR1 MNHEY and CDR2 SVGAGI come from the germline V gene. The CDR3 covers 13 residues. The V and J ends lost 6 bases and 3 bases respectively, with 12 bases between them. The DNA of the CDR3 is TGTGCCAGCAGCAAGGAGGCAATCTACGAGCAGTACTTC. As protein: CASSKEAIYEQYF.

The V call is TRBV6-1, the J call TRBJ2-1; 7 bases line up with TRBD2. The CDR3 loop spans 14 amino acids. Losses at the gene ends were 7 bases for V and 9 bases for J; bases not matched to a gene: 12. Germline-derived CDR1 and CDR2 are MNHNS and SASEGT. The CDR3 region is CASITSVIPGEQFF. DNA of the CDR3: TGTGCCAGCATCACTAGCGTGATTCCGGGTGAGCAGTTCTTC.